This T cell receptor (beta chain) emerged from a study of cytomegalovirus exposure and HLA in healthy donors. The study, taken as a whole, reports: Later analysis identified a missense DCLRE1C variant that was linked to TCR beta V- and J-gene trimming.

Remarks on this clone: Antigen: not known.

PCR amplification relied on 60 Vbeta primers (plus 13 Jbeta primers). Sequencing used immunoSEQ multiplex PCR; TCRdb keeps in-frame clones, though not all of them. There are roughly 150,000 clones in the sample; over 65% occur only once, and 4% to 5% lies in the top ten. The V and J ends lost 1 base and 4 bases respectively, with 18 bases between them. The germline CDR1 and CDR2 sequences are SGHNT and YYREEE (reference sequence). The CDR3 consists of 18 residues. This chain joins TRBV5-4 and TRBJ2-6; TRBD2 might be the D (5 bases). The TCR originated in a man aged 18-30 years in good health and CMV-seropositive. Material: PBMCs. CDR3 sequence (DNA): TGTGCCAGCAGCTTGCAAGGACTCCACATCATGGGGGCCAACGTCCTGACTTTC. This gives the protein CASSLQGLHIMGANVLTF. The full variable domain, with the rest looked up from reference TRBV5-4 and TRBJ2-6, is ETGVTQSPTHLIKTRGQQVTLRCSSQSGHNTVSWYQQALGQGPQFIFQYYREEENGRGNFPPRFSGLQFPNYSSELNVNALELDDSALYLCASSLQGLHIMGANVLTFGAGSRLTVL.